This T cell receptor (beta chain) was recorded in a study of T cells in women clearing cervical HPV infection. Study-level points and caveats: Repertoire richness, not evenness, was significantly elevated in CIN3+ cases versus controls.

The CDR3 has 14 residues. The germline CDR1 and CDR2 sequences are SEHNR and FQNEAQ (reference sequence). TCRdb's table, derived via immunoSEQ multiplex PCR, lists solely in-frame clones and lacks some. Here the sample table reports tens of thousands of clones. Remarks on this clone: Its antigen is still unknown. Sequencing ends 3 residues short of the CDR3 end; the germline J gene provides the rest.

HPV was found by MY09/MY11 PCR and dot-blot genotyping. The clonotype comes from a woman aged 18 to 75 with a cervical HPV16 infection that either progressed to CIN3+ or cleared (not recorded which). The source material was blood buffy coat. The chain links TRBV7-9 to TRBJ1-2; D is undetermined. The CDR3 is CASSLALVSRGYTF. The sequenced CDR3 bases are TGTGCCAGCAGCTTAGCGCTCGTTAGCCGGGGC.